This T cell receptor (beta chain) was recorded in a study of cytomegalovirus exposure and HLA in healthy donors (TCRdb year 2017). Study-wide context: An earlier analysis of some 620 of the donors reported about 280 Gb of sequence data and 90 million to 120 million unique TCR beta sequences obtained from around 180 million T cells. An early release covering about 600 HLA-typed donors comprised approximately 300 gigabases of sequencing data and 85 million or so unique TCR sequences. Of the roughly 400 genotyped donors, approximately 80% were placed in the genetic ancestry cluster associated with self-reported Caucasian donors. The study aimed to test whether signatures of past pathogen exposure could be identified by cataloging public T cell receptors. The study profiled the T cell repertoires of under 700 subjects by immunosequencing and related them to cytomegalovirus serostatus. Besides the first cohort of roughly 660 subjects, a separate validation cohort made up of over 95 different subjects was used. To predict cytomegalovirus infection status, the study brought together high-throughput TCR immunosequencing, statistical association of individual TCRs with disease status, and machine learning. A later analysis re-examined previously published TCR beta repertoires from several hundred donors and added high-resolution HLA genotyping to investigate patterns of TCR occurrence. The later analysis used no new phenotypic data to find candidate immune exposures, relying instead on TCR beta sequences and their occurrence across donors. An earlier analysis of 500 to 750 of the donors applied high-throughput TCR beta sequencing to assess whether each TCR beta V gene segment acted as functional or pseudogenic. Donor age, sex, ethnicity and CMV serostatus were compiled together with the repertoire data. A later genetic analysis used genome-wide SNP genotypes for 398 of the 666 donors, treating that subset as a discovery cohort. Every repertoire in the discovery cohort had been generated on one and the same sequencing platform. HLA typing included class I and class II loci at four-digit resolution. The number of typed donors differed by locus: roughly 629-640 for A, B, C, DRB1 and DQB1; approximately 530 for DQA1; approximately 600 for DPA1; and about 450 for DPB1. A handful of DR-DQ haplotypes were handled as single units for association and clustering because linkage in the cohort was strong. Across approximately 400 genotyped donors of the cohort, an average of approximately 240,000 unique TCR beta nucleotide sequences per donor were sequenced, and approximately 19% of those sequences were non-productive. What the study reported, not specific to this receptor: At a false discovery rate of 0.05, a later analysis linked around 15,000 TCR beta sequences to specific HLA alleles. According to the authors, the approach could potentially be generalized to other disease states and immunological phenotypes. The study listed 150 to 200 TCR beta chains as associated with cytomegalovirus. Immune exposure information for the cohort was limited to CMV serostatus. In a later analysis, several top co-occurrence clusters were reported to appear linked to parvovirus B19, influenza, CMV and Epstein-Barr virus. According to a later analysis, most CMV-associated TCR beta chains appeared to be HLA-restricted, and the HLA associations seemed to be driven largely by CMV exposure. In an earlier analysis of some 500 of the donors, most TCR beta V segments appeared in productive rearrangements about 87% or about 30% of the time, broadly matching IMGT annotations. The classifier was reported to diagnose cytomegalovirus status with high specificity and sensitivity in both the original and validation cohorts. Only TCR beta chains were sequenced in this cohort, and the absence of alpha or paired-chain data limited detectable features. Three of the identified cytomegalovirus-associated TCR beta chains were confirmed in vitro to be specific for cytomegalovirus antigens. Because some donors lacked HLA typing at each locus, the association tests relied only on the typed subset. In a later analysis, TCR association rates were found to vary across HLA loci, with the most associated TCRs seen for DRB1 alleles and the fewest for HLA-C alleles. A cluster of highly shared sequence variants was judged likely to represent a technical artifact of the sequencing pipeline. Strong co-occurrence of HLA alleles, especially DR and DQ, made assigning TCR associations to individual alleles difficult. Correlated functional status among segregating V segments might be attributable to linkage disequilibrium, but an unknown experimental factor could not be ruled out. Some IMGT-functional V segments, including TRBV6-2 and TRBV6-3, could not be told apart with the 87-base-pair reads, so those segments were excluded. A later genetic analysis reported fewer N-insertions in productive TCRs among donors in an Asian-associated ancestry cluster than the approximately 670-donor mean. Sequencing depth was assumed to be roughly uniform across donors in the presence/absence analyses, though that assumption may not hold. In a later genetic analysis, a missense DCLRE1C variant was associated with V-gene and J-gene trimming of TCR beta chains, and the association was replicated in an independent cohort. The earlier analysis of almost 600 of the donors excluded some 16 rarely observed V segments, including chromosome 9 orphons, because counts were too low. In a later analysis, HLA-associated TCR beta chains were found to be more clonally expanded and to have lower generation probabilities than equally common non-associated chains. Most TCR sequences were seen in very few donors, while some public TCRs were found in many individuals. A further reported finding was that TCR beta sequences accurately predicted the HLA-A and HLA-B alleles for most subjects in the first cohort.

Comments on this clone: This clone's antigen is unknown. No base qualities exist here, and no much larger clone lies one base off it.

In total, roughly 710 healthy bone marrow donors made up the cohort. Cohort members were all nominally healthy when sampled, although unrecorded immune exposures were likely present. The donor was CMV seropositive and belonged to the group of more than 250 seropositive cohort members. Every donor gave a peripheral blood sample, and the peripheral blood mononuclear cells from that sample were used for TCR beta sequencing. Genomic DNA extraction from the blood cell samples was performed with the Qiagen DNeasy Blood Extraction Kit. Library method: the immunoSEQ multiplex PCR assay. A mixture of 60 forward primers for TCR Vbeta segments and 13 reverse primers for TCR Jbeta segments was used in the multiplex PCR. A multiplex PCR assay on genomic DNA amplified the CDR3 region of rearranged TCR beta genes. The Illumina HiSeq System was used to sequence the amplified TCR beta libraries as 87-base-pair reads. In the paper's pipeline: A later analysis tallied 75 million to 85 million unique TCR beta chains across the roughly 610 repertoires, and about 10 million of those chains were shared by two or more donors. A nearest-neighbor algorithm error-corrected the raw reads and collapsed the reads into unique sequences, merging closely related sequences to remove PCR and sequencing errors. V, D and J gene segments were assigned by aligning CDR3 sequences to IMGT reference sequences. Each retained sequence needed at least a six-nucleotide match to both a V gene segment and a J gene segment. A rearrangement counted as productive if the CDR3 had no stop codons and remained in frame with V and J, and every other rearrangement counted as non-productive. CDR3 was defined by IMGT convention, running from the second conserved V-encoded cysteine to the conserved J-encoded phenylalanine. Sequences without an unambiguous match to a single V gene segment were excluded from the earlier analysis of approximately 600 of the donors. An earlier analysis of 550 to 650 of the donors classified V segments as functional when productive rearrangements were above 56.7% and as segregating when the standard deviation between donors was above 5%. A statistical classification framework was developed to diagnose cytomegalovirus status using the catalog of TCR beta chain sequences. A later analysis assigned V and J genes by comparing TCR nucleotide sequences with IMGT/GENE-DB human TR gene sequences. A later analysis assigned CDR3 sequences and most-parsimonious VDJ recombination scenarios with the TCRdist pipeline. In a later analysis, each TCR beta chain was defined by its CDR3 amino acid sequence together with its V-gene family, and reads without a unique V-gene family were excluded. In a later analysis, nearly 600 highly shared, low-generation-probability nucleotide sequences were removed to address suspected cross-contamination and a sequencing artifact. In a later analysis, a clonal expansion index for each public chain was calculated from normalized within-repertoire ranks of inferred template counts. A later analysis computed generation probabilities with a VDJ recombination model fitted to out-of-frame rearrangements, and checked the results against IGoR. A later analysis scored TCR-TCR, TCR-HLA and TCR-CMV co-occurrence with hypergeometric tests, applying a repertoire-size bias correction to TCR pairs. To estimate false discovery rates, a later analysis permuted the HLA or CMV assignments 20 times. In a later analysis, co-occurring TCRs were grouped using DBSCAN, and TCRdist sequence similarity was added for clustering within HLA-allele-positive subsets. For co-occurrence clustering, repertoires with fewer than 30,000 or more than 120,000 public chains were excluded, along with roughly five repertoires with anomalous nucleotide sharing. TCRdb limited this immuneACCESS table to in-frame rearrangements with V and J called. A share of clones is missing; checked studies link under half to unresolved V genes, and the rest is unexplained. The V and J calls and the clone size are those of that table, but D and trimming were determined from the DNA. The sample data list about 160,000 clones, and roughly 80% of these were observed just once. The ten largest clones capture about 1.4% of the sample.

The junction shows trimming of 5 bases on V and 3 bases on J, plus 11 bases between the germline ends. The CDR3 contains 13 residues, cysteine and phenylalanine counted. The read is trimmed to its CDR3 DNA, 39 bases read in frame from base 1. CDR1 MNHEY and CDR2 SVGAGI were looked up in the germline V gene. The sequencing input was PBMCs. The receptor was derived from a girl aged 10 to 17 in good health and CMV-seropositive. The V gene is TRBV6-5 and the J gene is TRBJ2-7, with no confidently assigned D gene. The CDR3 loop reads CASSEAAVYEQYF. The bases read TGTGCCAGCAGTGAAGCTGCGGTCTACGAGCAGTACTTC.